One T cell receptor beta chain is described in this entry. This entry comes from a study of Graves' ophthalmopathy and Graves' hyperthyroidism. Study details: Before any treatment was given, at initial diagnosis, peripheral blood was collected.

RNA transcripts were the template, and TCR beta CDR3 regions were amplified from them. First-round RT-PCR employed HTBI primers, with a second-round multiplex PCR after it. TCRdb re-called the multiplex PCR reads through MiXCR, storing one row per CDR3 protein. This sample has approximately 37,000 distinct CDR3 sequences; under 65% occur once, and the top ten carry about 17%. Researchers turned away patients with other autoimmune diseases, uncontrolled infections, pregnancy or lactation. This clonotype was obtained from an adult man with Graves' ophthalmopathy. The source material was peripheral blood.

CDR3 amino acids: CSARDWGTNEKLFF. CDR3 DNA sequence: TGCAGTGCTAGAGATTGGGGGACTAATGAAAAACTGTTTTTT. The V gene is TRBV20-1, the J gene TRBJ1-4; D might be TRBD1 (5 bases). CDR1 is DFQATT and CDR2 is SNEGSKA in the germline V gene (reference sequence). Trimming left V 0 bases short and J 2 bases short, with 7 bases between. CDR3 size: 14 residues.